The sequence of this TCR beta chain was determined in a study of T cell responses to AZD1222 COVID-19 vaccine. Turning to the study itself: Pooled samples include second doses given at about 4 or 12 weeks. Study observations and caveats: Samples come after the peak T cell response, not at day 14. Seropositive status at baseline applied to only 5 to 7 AZD1222 recipients. Epitopes outside B.1.351 and B.1.1.7 mutated regions reportedly drew nearly half of spike TCRs.

Clones were read by immunoSEQ multiplex PCR, and TCRdb kept only the in-frame ones, dropping some. The sample has 140,000 or so clones, 80% to 95% seen once. CDR1 and CDR2 from the germline V gene are LNHNV and YYDKDF (reference sequence). Trimming cost V 2 bases and J 5 bases, with 6 bases left between them. The length of the CDR3 is 13 residues. On this clone itself: What it binds is unknown.

The specimen was peripheral blood, collected on day 0 of AZD1222 vaccination. V is TRBV15 and J is TRBJ1-4; the D is unclear. The receptor's source is an adult in good health. The CDR3 bases are TGTGCCACCAGCAGATCCCGCAATGAAAAACTGTTTTTT. Encoded protein: CATSRSRNEKLFF.